The present T cell receptor (beta chain) was sequenced within a study of blood T cell repertoires in COVID-19. As processed by the authors: Amplifying reference gene primers gave estimates of nucleated cell counts. Using immunoSEQ multiplex PCR, the repertoire was profiled, and TCRdb retains in-frame clones only, with some absent. V, J and clone size reflect that table, while D and trimming were determined from the DNA. The sample includes over 200,000 clones, about 90% of them seen just once. Trimming removed 6 bases at V and 2 bases at J, with 17 bases between. Germline CDR1 is SQVTM and CDR2 is ANQGSEA. CDR3 length equals 14 residues.

The chain links TRBV29-1 to TRBJ2-7; TRBD1 is a possible D gene (6 bases). The sample comprised PBMCs or T cells enriched from blood (not recorded which). This receptor was obtained from a man aged 25 to 40 who had recovered from COVID-19. The CDR3 bases are TGCAGCGTAGGACAGCTGGGAACAACCTACGAGCAGTACTTC. Translating gives CSVGQLGTTYEQYF.